The 25 T cell receptor beta chains in this list originate from one sample, sequenced in a study of blood T cell repertoires in COVID-19. The repertoire was sequenced with immunoSEQ multiplex PCR; TCRdb's copy has only in-frame clones and lacks some. The table lists approximately 44,000 clones, 79% of them singletons. Sample: peripheral blood. Source of these receptors: a woman of 80 years or more with acute or convalescent COVID-19.

This chain connects TRBV5-6 to TRBJ2-1; 8 bases are a match to TRBD2. Germline CDR1 and CDR2: SGHDT and YYEEEE. Germline trimming cut 3 bases from V and 8 bases from J; bases unmatched to any gene: 7. This CDR3 is 14 amino acids long. CDR3 sequence: CASSSGTRFDEQFF. CDR3 coding DNA: TGTGCCAGCAGCTCCGGGACTAGATTCGATGAGCAGTTCTTC.

In its sample, this clone was seen a few times. The chain uses TRBV5-1 and TRBJ1-6; 8 bases map to TRBD1. Losses at the gene ends were 4 bases for V and 7 bases for J; bases not matched to a gene: 4. Germline V gives CDR1 SGHRS, CDR2 YFSETQ. The CDR3 has 14 residues. The CDR3 is CASSRTGQNSPLHF. CDR3 DNA: TGCGCCAGCAGCCGGACAGGGCAGAATTCACCCCTCCACTTT.

This clone was counted once. The junction shows a germline mismatch at one end, possibly a read error. The chain employs TRBV6-2 or TRBV6-3 and TRBJ2-1; tentatively, D is TRBD1 (6 bases). Looked up from germline, CDR1 is MNHEY and CDR2 is SVGEGT. CDR3 length: 17 amino acids. In DNA, the CDR3 is TGTGCCAGCAGTAACTCTCAGGGGTACCGTAGGAACAATGAGCAGTTCTTC. Translating it yields CASSNSQGYRRNNEQFF.

This sequence joins TRBV7-2 and TRBJ2-1, with D possibly TRBD1 on 5 matching bases. Germline CDR1 reads SGHTA; CDR2 reads FQGNSA. The CDR3 is 13 residues long. Between the trimmed V and J ends, which lost 6 bases and 8 bases, there was a span of 14 bases. In nucleotides, the CDR3 is TGTGCCAGCAGTTTAACAGGTATCCATGAGCAGTTCTTC. It is translated as CASSLTGIHEQFF. Full variable domain (remainder filled in from reference TRBV7-2 and TRBJ2-1): GAGVSQSPSNKVTEKGKDVELRCDPISGHTALYWYRQSLGQGLEFLIYFQGNSAPDKSGLPSDRFSAERTGGSVSTLTIQRTQQEDSAVYLCASSLTGIHEQFFGPGTRLTVL.

The chain uses TRBV7-2 and TRBJ2-5; TRBD2 matches at 8 bases. J lost 8 bases, V lost 3 bases, and 11 bases had no gene match. CDR3 size: 15 residues. The germline V gene encodes CDR1 SGHTA and CDR2 FQGNSA. The CDR3 nucleotides are TGTGCCAGCAGCTTCGGGAGGGGGGATGGGGAAACCCAGTACTTC. This sequence encodes CASSFGRGDGETQYF.

V and J are TRBV19 and TRBJ2-7; TRBD1 is a possible D gene (5 bases). The germline V gene has CDR1 LNHDA and CDR2 SQIVND (reference sequence). Trimming stripped 1 base from V and 5 bases from J, with 12 bases between. The CDR3 is 14 amino acids. CDR3 sequence: CASSIAGQGHEQYF. In DNA form, the CDR3 reads TGTGCCAGTAGTATAGCCGGCCAGGGCCACGAGCAGTACTTC.

The rearrangement links TRBV19 to TRBJ1-4; D uncertain. V was pared by 9 bases and J by 0 bases, with 11 bases between. CDR3 length: 14 residues. The germline V gene encodes CDR1 LNHDA and CDR2 SQIVND (reference sequence). The CDR3 nucleotides are TGTGCCAGCCGGAGCGGGGCAACTAATGAAAAACTGTTTTTT. This translates into CASRSGATNEKLFF.

The gene calls are TRBV4-1 and TRBJ2-3; maybe TRBD2 (6 bases). Trimming shortened V by 2 bases and J by 2 bases, and 8 bases separated the two germline ends. Germline-derived CDR1 and CDR2 are MGHRA and YSYEKL. This CDR3 has 14 residues. The CDR3, as DNA: TGCGCCAGCAGCCAAACTAGCACCACAGATACGCAGTATTTT. It codes for CASSQTSTTDTQYF.

The rearrangement links TRBV28 to TRBJ1-2; 7 bases line up with TRBD1. The CDR3 loop spans 14 amino acids. The germline V gene encodes CDR1 MDHEN and CDR2 SYDVKM. The ends lost 10 bases at V and 1 base at J; junction bases unmatched: 9. CDR3: CATITGAHNYGYTF. As DNA, the CDR3 is TGTGCCACTATCACAGGGGCCCATAACTATGGCTACACCTTC.

The rearrangement uses TRBV12-5 and TRBJ2-7, with D maybe TRBD2 (6 bases). V lost 2 bases and J 2 bases, leaving 10 bases between the germline ends. This CDR3 comprises 14 residues. The germline V gene encodes CDR1 LGHNT and CDR2 FRNRAP. In DNA, the CDR3 is TGTGCTAGTGGTTTGTGGGGACTCCCCTACGAGCAGTACTTC. Its protein product is CASGLWGLPYEQYF.

V gene TRBV19 combines with J gene TRBJ1-5; tentative D call: TRBD1 (5 bases). Per germline, CDR1 LNHDA and CDR2 SQIVND (reference sequence). The CDR3 covers 16 residues. V was clipped by 0 bases and J by 1 base, with 10 bases between them. CDR3 coding DNA: TGTGCCAGTAGTATAGAGGCAGGGAGGAGCAATCAGCCCCAGCATTTT. Translating it yields CASSIEAGRSNQPQHF.

The rearrangement uses TRBV21-1 and TRBJ2-3; TRBD2, the D gene given by the table, was not confirmed from the DNA. TRBV21-1 is given as a pseudogene. The length of the CDR3 is 17 residues. The DNA of the CDR3 is TGTGCCAGCAGCCTAGGGACTAGCGGGAGGGACACAGATACGCAGTATTTT. Translated, it gives CASSLGTSGRDTDTQYF.

This rearrangement joins TRBV7-2 to TRBJ2-3; a possible D gene is TRBD1 (5 bases). The germline V gene encodes CDR1 SGHTA and CDR2 FQGNSA. The CDR3 has 12 residues. Between the trimmed V and J ends, which lost 4 bases and 6 bases, there was a span of 8 bases. CDR3 residues: CASSYSGDTQYF. The CDR3 bases are TGTGCCAGCAGCTACTCAGGGGATACGCAGTATTTT. Filled out from reference TRBV7-2 and TRBJ2-3, the complete variable domain reads GAGVSQSPSNKVTEKGKDVELRCDPISGHTALYWYRQSLGQGLEFLIYFQGNSAPDKSGLPSDRFSAERTGGSVSTLTIQRTQQEDSAVYLCASSYSGDTQYFGPGTRLTVL.

The CDR3 protein is CASSGRAGGELFF. Here the CDR3 DNA reads TGTGCCAGCAGCGGCAGGGCAGGGGGGGAGCTGTTTTTT. J is TRBJ2-2 and V is TRBV11-2, with TRBD1 as a possible D gene (5 bases). The ends were cut back, 5 bases at V and 8 bases at J, with 12 bases in the middle. CDR1 is SGHAT and CDR2 is FQNNGV in the germline V gene. The CDR3 contains 13 residues.

The chain has TRBV6-1 and TRBJ1-3; 8 positions match TRBD1. CDR3 length: 15 residues. Trimming at V came to 2 bases and at J to 4 bases, leaving 4 bases not matched to a gene. The germline CDR1 and CDR2 sequences are MNHNS and SASEGT. CDR3 nucleotides: TGTGCCAGCAGTGAACGACAGGGGAGCGGAAACACCATATATTTT. This encodes CASSERQGSGNTIYF.

This chain uses TRBV9 with TRBJ2-7, with 9 bases fitting TRBD2. The germline gives CDR1 SGDLS, CDR2 YYNGEE. V lost 0 bases, J lost 5 bases, and 3 bases stayed unmatched. The CDR3 loop spans 14 amino acids. CDR3 sequence (DNA): TGTGCCAGCAGCGTAGGCGGGAGGGCGGACGAGCAGTACTTC. Translated: CASSVGGRADEQYF.

V is TRBV5-1 and J is TRBJ2-3; a weak D match, TRBD2 (6 bases). This CDR3 comprises 16 residues. Germline V CDR1 and CDR2: SGHRS, YFSETQ. Between the trimmed V and J ends, which lost 6 bases and 0 bases, there was a span of 17 bases. In DNA, the CDR3 is TGCGCCAGCACCCCCGGACTAAGTGCCAGCACAGATACGCAGTATTTT. This codes for CASTPGLSASTDTQYF. The full variable domain, with the rest looked up from reference TRBV5-1 and TRBJ2-3, is KAGVTQTPRYLIKTRGQQVTLSCSPISGHRSVSWYQQTPGQGLQFLFEYFSETQRNKGNFPGRFSGRQFSNSRSEMNVSTLELGDSALYLCASTPGLSASTDTQYFGPGTRLTVL.

The rearrangement joins TRBV7-9 to TRBJ1-2; D perhaps matches TRBD1 (6 bases). The CDR3 extends over 12 amino acids. Germline V gene lookup returns CDR1 SEHNR and CDR2 FQNEAQ (reference sequence). The V gene lost 5 bases and the J gene lost 8 bases, with 12 bases spanning the gap. The CDR3, as DNA: TGTGCCAGCAGCCGGGACATCGGGGGCTACACCTTC. Residues: CASSRDIGGYTF.

The chain couples TRBV19 to TRBJ2-1; weak D call: TRBD2 (6 bases). The length of the CDR3 is 13 residues. Germline-derived CDR1 and CDR2 are LNHDA and SQIVND (reference sequence). Deletions cut 6 bases from V and 7 bases from J, with 13 bases between. The CDR3 DNA reads TGTGCCAGTAGGACTAGGGTGGGGAATGAGCAGTTCTTC. Amino acid sequence: CASRTRVGNEQFF.

This clone has just a few counts. The rearrangement joins TRBV4-1 to TRBJ2-5, with a tentative D call TRBD2 (5 bases). The germline CDR1 and CDR2 sequences are MGHRA and YSYEKL. The V end lost 1 base, the J end lost 1 base, and 13 bases lay between the germline ends. The CDR3 spans 16 residues. The CDR3 is CASSQGRANLQETQYF. The DNA for the CDR3 is TGCGCCAGCAGCCAAGGGCGGGCCAATCTCCAAGAGACCCAGTACTTC.

In its sample, this clone was seen a few times. The chain links TRBV7-3 to TRBJ2-6; the D gene is possibly TRBD1 (6 bases). The V and J ends lost 0 bases and 3 bases respectively, with 12 bases between them. The CDR3 spans 17 residues. The germline CDR1 and CDR2 sequences are SGHTA and FQGTGA. CDR3 in amino acids: CASSLTGATVGANVLTF. CDR3 coding DNA: TGTGCCAGCAGCTTAACGGGGGCAACCGTTGGGGCCAACGTCCTGACTTTC.

This chain uses TRBV4-1 with TRBJ1-5; 10 bases align to TRBD1. The CDR3 totals 15 residues. The V gene end was trimmed by 0 bases and the J gene end by 5 bases; junction bases not matched to a gene: 1. The V gene's germline CDR1 is MGHRA and CDR2 YSYEKL. CDR3 nucleotide sequence: TGCGCCAGCAGCCAAGAGGGGACAGGGGATCAGCCCCAGCATTTT. Protein sequence: CASSQEGTGDQPQHF.

The V gene is TRBV10-3, the J gene TRBJ2-5; 12 bases are a match to TRBD1. V trimming: 7 bases; J trimming: 5 bases; junction bases outside the gene matches: 2. CDR3 length: 13 residues. Per the germline V gene, CDR1 is ENHRY and CDR2 is SYGVKD. The CDR3 coding sequence is TGTGCCATCAAGGGACAGGGGGCCGAGACCCAGTACTTC. It is translated as CAIKGQGAETQYF.

This clone is a singleton in its sample. The chain recombines TRBV7-3 with TRBJ2-1; 9 bases are a match to TRBD2. After removal of 5 bases from V and 5 bases from J, the junction contained 7 bases not matched to a gene. Germline loops: CDR1 SGHTA, CDR2 FQGTGA. This CDR3 region has 15 residues. This chain's CDR3 is CASSPDSGSNNEQFF. Here the CDR3 DNA reads TGTGCCAGCAGCCCTGATAGCGGGAGTAACAATGAGCAGTTCTTC.

The chain uses TRBV6-5 and TRBJ1-5; perhaps TRBD1 as D (5 bases). Trimming removed 2 bases from V and 6 bases from J, with 8 bases in between. The CDR3 has 13 amino acids. Germline lookup yields CDR1 MNHEY and CDR2 SVGAGI. The CDR3 loop reads CASSYNGGQPQHF. DNA for the CDR3: TGTGCCAGCAGTTACAACGGGGGTCAGCCCCAGCATTTT.